The next 18 T cell receptor beta chains were all read from a single sample in a study of shared clonotypes between healthy human individuals. Method: immunoSEQ multiplex PCR; TCRdb's copy keeps in-frame clones and lacks some. The repertoire holds roughly 2.4 million clones, roughly 95% seen once, with more than 0.1% in the top ten. The sequenced sample consisted of naive CD4+ T cells sorted from blood. Subset indicated: CD45RA+ positively selected. The receptors were sampled from a man in his late teens or twenties in good health.

The chain recombines TRBV30 with TRBJ2-5; unclear D gene. The CDR3 is 11 residues long. The germline gives CDR1 GTSNPN, CDR2 SVGIG (reference sequence). V was pared by 3 bases and J by 5 bases, with 7 bases between. CDR3 in amino acids: CAWSHSETQYF. The CDR3 DNA sequence: TGTGCCTGGAGCCATAGCGAGACCCAGTACTTC.

The chain links TRBV6-5 to TRBJ2-1, with D perhaps matching TRBD2 (5 bases). The CDR3 is 12 residues long. Germline lookup yields CDR1 MNHEY and CDR2 SVGAGI. Trimming shortened V by 10 bases and J by 4 bases, and 11 bases separated the two germline ends. CDR3: CATTGYYNEQFF. In nucleotides, the CDR3 is TGTGCCACAACGGGATATTACAATGAGCAGTTCTTC.

This clone was found once. V is TRBV5-8 and J is TRBJ2-7; D gene unclear. Trimming left V 0 bases short and J 4 bases short, with 5 bases between. The CDR3 consists of 12 residues. CDR1 and CDR2 from the germline V gene are SGHTS and YDEGEE. The CDR3 loop reads CASSLVSYEQYF. CDR3 in DNA: TGTGCCAGCAGCTTGGTTTCTTACGAGCAGTACTTC.

The chain carries TRBV7-2 and TRBJ2-7, with 10 nucleotides matching TRBD1. Trimming took 4 bases from V and 6 from J; bases not matched to a gene: 12. CDR3 size: 16 residues. CDR1 is SGHTA and CDR2 is FQGNSA in the germline V gene. CDR3 sequence reads: CASSYFPGQGSSEQYF. CDR3 coding DNA: TGTGCCAGCAGCTACTTTCCGGGACAGGGGTCTTCCGAGCAGTACTTC.

V usage is TRBV5-1 and J usage is TRBJ1-1, with a tentative D call TRBD1 (6 bases). Germline lookup yields CDR1 SGHRS and CDR2 YFSETQ. The ends were cut back, 2 bases at V and 9 bases at J, with 11 bases in the middle. The CDR3 runs 12 residues. The CDR3 DNA is TGCGCCAGCAGCTTTGACGGGGGCCAAGCTTTCTTT. This sequence encodes CASSFDGGQAFF.

With regard to this clone: Other DNA sequences in this sample translate to the same CDR3. This chain connects TRBV6-5 to TRBJ2-7; D is uncertain. The germline gives CDR1 MNHEY, CDR2 SVGAGI. Trimming shortened V by 0 bases and J by 0 bases, and 9 bases separated the two germline ends. The length of the CDR3 is 15 residues. The CDR3 sequence: CASSYSGRSSYEQYF. Written as DNA, the CDR3 is TGTGCCAGCAGTTACTCCGGCAGGAGCTCCTACGAGCAGTACTTC.

J is TRBJ2-7 and V is TRBV9; D is uncertain. This CDR3 comprises 15 residues. V shed 4 bases and J shed 0 bases, with 14 bases lying between them. CDR1 is SGDLS and CDR2 is YYNGEE in the germline V gene. This CDR3 is CASSPEVYDSYEQYF. The CDR3 coding sequence is TGTGCCAGCAGCCCAGAGGTCTATGACTCCTACGAGCAGTACTTC.

This clone showed up just once. The chain uses TRBV10-1 and TRBJ1-1; D gene ambiguous. V lost 1 base to trimming and J lost 10 bases, with 16 bases between them. Germline-derived CDR1 and CDR2 are WNHNN and SYGVQD (reference sequence). This CDR3 region has 14 residues. The CDR3: CASSEWTTSAGAFF. The CDR3, as DNA: TGCGCCAGCAGTGAGTGGACCACCTCCGCCGGAGCTTTCTTT.

This clone occurred once. The chain joins TRBV29-1 to TRBJ1-4, with D maybe TRBD1 (6 bases). The CDR3 is made up of 13 amino acids. Trimming took off 4 bases at V and 5 bases at J, with 11 bases between the two ends. CDR1 and CDR2 (germline): SQVTM, ANQGSEA. The CDR3 nucleotides are TGCAGCGTTGGGGGGACAAGGAATGAAAAACTGTTTTTT. Its protein product is CSVGGTRNEKLFF. The full variable domain, completed using reference TRBV29-1 and TRBJ1-4, is SAVISQKPSRDICQRGTSLTIQCQVDSQVTMMFWYRQQPGQSLTLIATANQGSEATYESGFVIDKFPISRPNLTFSTLTVSNMSPEDSSIYLCSVGGTRNEKLFFGSGTQLSVL.

The V gene is TRBV30, the J gene TRBJ2-5; a possible D gene is TRBD2 (5 bases). This CDR3 is built from 13 residues. The germline gives CDR1 GTSNPN, CDR2 SVGIG (reference sequence). V lost 3 bases and J 4 bases, leaving 12 bases between the germline ends. The CDR3 is CAWSPRSGETQYF. The CDR3 DNA reads TGTGCCTGGAGCCCGAGGAGCGGAGAGACCCAGTACTTC.

The genes are TRBV30 and TRBJ1-1; D gene uncertain. CDR1 is GTSNPN and CDR2 is SVGIG in the germline V gene (reference sequence). This CDR3 has 14 residues. V lost 0 bases and J 5 bases, leaving 13 bases between the germline ends. The CDR3 nucleotides are TGTGCCTGGAGTGTTGTTGAAACGGGGACTGAAGCTTTCTTT. It specifies CAWSVVETGTEAFF.

The count of this clone is one. The J gene is TRBJ1-1, the V gene TRBV29-1; no reliable D call. V shed 5 bases and J shed 0 bases, with 10 bases lying between them. This CDR3 is built from 13 residues. CDR1 is SQVTM and CDR2 is ANQGSEA in the germline V gene. This CDR3 reads CSVSRTVNTEAFF. The CDR3 DNA reads TGCAGCGTTTCCCGGACTGTGAACACTGAAGCTTTCTTT.

The CDR3 nucleotides read TGTGCCAGCAGCCCATCGGTTACGAACACCGGGGAGCTGTTTTTT. The encoded protein is CASSPSVTNTGELFF. The chain is built from TRBV7-2 and TRBJ2-2, with no clear D. Per germline, CDR1 SGHTA and CDR2 FQGNSA. This CDR3 region has 15 residues. V was shortened by 5 bases and J by 0 bases, with 10 bases between the two germline ends. The full variable domain, with the rest looked up from reference TRBV7-2 and TRBJ2-2, is GAGVSQSPSNKVTEKGKDVELRCDPISGHTALYWYRQSLGQGLEFLIYFQGNSAPDKSGLPSDRFSAERTGGSVSTLTIQRTQQEDSAVYLCASSPSVTNTGELFFGEGSRLTVL.

This clone has a single count. This chain uses TRBV7-6 with TRBJ1-5, with 10 bases identical to TRBD1. J was trimmed by 1 base and V by 5 bases; bases with no gene match: 5. The CDR3 is made up of 16 amino acids. Germline CDR1 and CDR2: SGHVS and FNYEAQ. DNA of the CDR3: TGTGCCAGCAGCCCGGGGACAGGGGCAAGCAATCAGCCCCAGCATTTT. Translated, it gives CASSPGTGASNQPQHF.

The J gene is TRBJ2-2, the V gene TRBV18, with unresolved D. CDR1 is KGHSH and CDR2 is LQKENI in the germline V gene. Trimming removed 8 bases at V and 0 bases at J, with 13 bases between. The CDR3 consists of 15 residues. This CDR3 is CASSKGTANTGELFF. The CDR3 coding sequence is TGTGCCAGCAGCAAAGGCACTGCGAACACCGGGGAGCTGTTTTTT.

The rearrangement uses TRBV10-3 and TRBJ2-1; D is possibly TRBD2 (5 bases). The germline V gene encodes CDR1 ENHRY and CDR2 SYGVKD. The CDR3 has 12 amino acids. V lost 8 bases and J 4 bases, leaving 9 bases between the germline ends. In DNA form, the CDR3 reads TGTGCCATCGCCGGGATATACAATGAGCAGTTCTTC. Its translation is CAIAGIYNEQFF.

Worth noting for this clone: Other DNA sequences in the sample encode the same CDR3. The V and J genes are TRBV6-1 and TRBJ2-3; D might be TRBD2 (6 bases). Germline assignment: CDR1 MNHNS and CDR2 SASEGT. CDR3 size: 13 residues. The germline V and J ends were trimmed by 2 bases and 3 bases, with 6 bases remaining between them. CDR3 protein: CASSERGTDTQYF. CDR3 nucleotide sequence: TGTGCCAGCAGTGAACGGGGGACAGATACGCAGTATTTT.

V usage is TRBV30 and J usage is TRBJ2-1, with D maybe TRBD2 (6 bases). Germline V lookup: CDR1 GTSNPN, CDR2 SVGIG (reference sequence). CDR3 length equals 15 residues. Trimming shortened V by 3 bases and J by 0 bases, and 12 bases separated the two germline ends. CDR3 amino acids: CAWSFGGASYNEQFF. Here the CDR3 DNA reads TGTGCCTGGAGCTTCGGGGGAGCCTCCTACAATGAGCAGTTCTTC.